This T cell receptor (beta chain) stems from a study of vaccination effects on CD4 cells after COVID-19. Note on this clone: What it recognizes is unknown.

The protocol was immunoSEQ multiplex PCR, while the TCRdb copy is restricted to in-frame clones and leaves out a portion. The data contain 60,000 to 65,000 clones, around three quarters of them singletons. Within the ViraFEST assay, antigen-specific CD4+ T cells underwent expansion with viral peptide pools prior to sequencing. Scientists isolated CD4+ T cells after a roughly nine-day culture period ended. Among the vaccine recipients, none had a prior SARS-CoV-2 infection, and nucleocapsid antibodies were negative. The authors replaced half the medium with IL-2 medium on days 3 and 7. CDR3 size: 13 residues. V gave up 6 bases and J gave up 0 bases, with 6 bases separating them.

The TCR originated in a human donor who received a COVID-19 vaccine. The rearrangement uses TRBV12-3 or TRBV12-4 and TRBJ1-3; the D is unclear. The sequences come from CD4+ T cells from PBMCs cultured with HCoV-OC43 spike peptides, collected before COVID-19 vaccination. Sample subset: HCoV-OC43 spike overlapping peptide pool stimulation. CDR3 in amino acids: CASRGTSGNTIYF. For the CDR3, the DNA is TGTGCCAGCAGAGGTACCTCTGGAAACACCATATATTTT.